The rows below give T cell receptor beta chains drawn from one sample of a study of cytomegalovirus exposure and HLA in healthy donors. Assay: immunoSEQ multiplex PCR; the TCRdb copy retains only in-frame clones and omits some. The table lists about 82,000 clones, roughly four fifths of them singletons. The sample consisted of PBMCs. The receptors originated from a woman aged 45-65 years in good health and CMV-seropositive. Both conserved end residues are part of each CDR3. A D gene is named only where the DNA matches it firmly. Size values are once, few and many counts, or a class for expanded clones, and some rows have none.

clone size | J gene | D gene | V gene | CDR3 protein | CDR3 DNA
. | TRBJ2-7 | . | TRBV20-1 | CSAVSYEQYF | TGCAGTGCCGTCTCCTACGAGCAGTACTTC
. | TRBJ1-2 | TRBD1 | TRBV18 | CASSGQVYGYTF | TGTGCCAGCTCAGGACAGGTTTATGGCTACACCTTC
. | TRBJ2-1 | . | TRBV6-6 | CASSYQGSYNGQFF | TGTGCCAGCAGTTACCAGGGCTCCTACAATGGGCAGTTCTTC
. | TRBJ2-7 | . | TRBV6-1 | CASSEALVYEQYF | TGTGCCAGCAGTGAAGCTCTCGTGTACGAGCAGTACTTC
. | TRBJ2-7 | . | TRBV28 | CASSKQGREQYF | TGTGCCAGCAGTAAACAGGGGAGGGAGCAGTACTTC
. | TRBJ2-7 | TRBD2 | TRBV2 | CASSEGRYGRAVYEQYF | TGTGCCAGCAGTGAAGGGAGGTACGGGAGGGCCGTTTACGAGCAGTACTTC
once | TRBJ2-6 | TRBD1 | TRBV10-2 | CASSEQAGQGNVLTF | TGCGCCAGCAGTGAGCAGGCGGGACAGGGCAACGTCCTGACTTTC
. | TRBJ2-2 | TRBD2 | TRBV2 | CASSPGTSGSFGELFF | TGTGCCAGCAGTCCTGGGACTAGCGGGAGCTTTGGGGAGCTGTTTTTT
. | TRBJ2-1 | . | TRBV14 | CASSRPRQVTNEQFF | TGTGCCAGCAGCCGTCCACGGCAGGTAACCAATGAGCAGTTCTTC
. | TRBJ2-2 | TRBD2 | TRBV30 | CAWSRGISGRATGELFF | TGTGCCTGGAGCAGGGGGATAAGCGGGAGGGCCACCGGGGAGCTGTTTTTT
. | TRBJ1-1 | TRBD1 | TRBV23-1 | CASSLWEQGTEAFF | TGCGCCAGCAGTCTATGGGAACAGGGGACTGAAGCTTTCTTT
. | TRBJ1-3 | TRBD1 | TRBV30 | CAWSTGGSRNTIYF | TGTGCCTGGAGTACAGGGGGCTCTAGAAACACCATATATTTT
. | TRBJ2-7 | TRBD2 | TRBV11-3 | CASSLRGGGRQQYF | TGTGCCAGCAGCCTAAGGGGGGGCGGGAGGCAGCAGTACTTC
. | TRBJ1-1 | . | TRBV2 | CASRRGGESEAFF | TGTGCCAGCAGGAGGGGGGGGGAGTCTGAAGCTTTCTTT
. | TRBJ2-5 | TRBD2 | TRBV25-1 | CASSSGRAHETQYF | TGTGCCAGCAGTAGCGGGAGGGCCCATGAGACCCAGTACTTC
few | TRBJ2-7 | TRBD2 | TRBV15 | CATSRGLALYEQYF | TGTGCCACCAGCAGAGGACTAGCCCTCTACGAGCAGTACTTC
. | TRBJ2-1 | TRBD2 | TRBV6-1 | CASIVVAGYNEQFF | TGTGCCAGCATCGTCGTAGCGGGCTACAATGAGCAGTTCTTC
. | TRBJ2-7 | . | TRBV19 | CASRPDTDYEQYF | TGTGCCAGTAGACCTGACACGGACTACGAGCAGTACTTC
. | TRBJ2-7 | . | TRBV6-1 | CASSELQGSYEQYF | TGTGCCAGCAGTGAATTGCAGGGCTCCTACGAGCAGTACTTC
. | TRBJ1-1 | . | TRBV4-1 | CASSQFTGNTEAFF | TGCGCCAGCAGCCAATTCACAGGGAACACTGAAGCTTTCTTT
. | TRBJ1-1 | TRBD1 | TRBV7-9 | CSSSTETGGAFF | TGTTCCAGCAGCACAGAAACAGGGGGTGCTTTCTTT
. | TRBJ2-7 | . | TRBV30 | CAWRPSGAYEQYF | TGTGCCTGGAGACCATCGGGGGCCTACGAGCAGTACTTC
few | TRBJ1-5 | . | TRBV10-3 | CAISESRGRGNQPQHF | TGTGCCATCAGTGAGTCGAGGGGGAGGGGCAATCAGCCCCAGCATTTT
. | TRBJ2-1 | . | TRBV11-1 | CASTRGVAAYNEQFF | TGTGCCAGCACCCGCGGGGTAGCCGCGTACAATGAGCAGTTCTTC
few | TRBJ2-2 | . | TRBV19 | CASSIQGPGKAGELFF | TGTGCCAGTAGTATACAGGGCCCCGGAAAAGCCGGGGAGCTGTTTTTT
. | TRBJ2-7 | TRBD2 | TRBV4-2 | CASSHLAGVSSAYEQYF | TGTGCCAGCAGCCACCTAGCGGGAGTCTCTAGCGCCTACGAGCAGTACTTC
. | TRBJ1-5 | TRBD1 | TRBV19 | CASSMEGARVQPQHF | TGTGCCAGTAGTATGGAGGGGGCAAGAGTTCAGCCCCAGCATTTT
. | TRBJ2-1 | TRBD2 | TRBV30 | CAWRIPTSGSGNEQFF | TGTGCCTGGAGAATTCCGACTAGCGGGAGTGGAAATGAGCAGTTCTTC
. | TRBJ1-3 | . | TRBV28 | CASSLSGNTIYF | TGTGCCAGCAGCCTTTCTGGAAACACCATATATTTT
. | TRBJ1-1 | TRBD1 | TRBV27 | CASSPLQGARTEAFF | TGTGCCAGCAGTCCACTACAGGGGGCGCGTACTGAAGCTTTCTTT
. | TRBJ2-5 | . | TRBV25-1 | CASRPPGVETQYF | TGTGCCAGCAGACCCCCAGGGGTAGAGACCCAGTACTTC
. | TRBJ1-1 | . | TRBV7-8 | CASSAKTAALNTEAFF | TGTGCCAGCAGCGCAAAGACAGCCGCCTTGAACACTGAAGCTTTCTTT
. | TRBJ2-5 | TRBD2 | TRBV7-8 | CASSILSGSQETQYF | TGTGCCAGCTCAATCCTTAGCGGGAGCCAAGAGACCCAGTACTTC
. | TRBJ2-7 | . | TRBV27 | CASSLMEAHEQYF | TGTGCCAGCAGTTTAATGGAGGCCCACGAGCAGTACTTC
. | TRBJ2-7 | TRBD2 | TRBV7-8 | CASSLKRGEGYEQYF | TGTGCCAGCAGCCTCAAACGGGGGGAGGGCTACGAGCAGTACTTC
few | TRBJ1-5 | . | TRBV16 | CASSPGQPDQPQHF | TGTGCCAGCAGCCCTGGACAGCCGGATCAGCCCCAGCATTTT
. | TRBJ2-2 | . | TRBV21-1 | CASSQPGLAGDTGELFF | TGTGCCAGCAGTCAACCGGGACTAGCGGGGGACACCGGGGAGCTGTTTTTT
. | TRBJ2-7 | TRBD2 | TRBV29-1 | CSVGLFAGVNSYEQYF | TGCAGCGTTGGGCTCTTCGCGGGAGTAAACTCCTACGAGCAGTACTTC
. | TRBJ2-7 | TRBD2 | TRBV10-1 | CASSELRESDEQYF | TGCGCCAGCAGTGAGTTGCGGGAGAGTGACGAGCAGTACTTC
. | TRBJ1-2 | TRBD1 | TRBV14 | CASSLTYSGTGDGYTF | TGTGCCAGCAGCCTCACCTACTCCGGGACAGGGGATGGCTACACCTTC
. | TRBJ1-5 | . | TRBV4-3 | CASSPWQGGDQPQHF | TGCGCCAGCAGCCCCTGGCAGGGAGGGGATCAGCCCCAGCATTTT